This T cell receptor (beta chain) derives from a study of blood T cell repertoires in COVID-19. Germline V gene lookup returns CDR1 ENHRY and CDR2 SYGVKD. The CDR3 extends over 15 amino acids. The V gene lost 4 bases and the J gene lost 0 bases, with 11 bases spanning the gap. This clone came up once. Only in-frame clones appear in the TCRdb table, and some are missing; sequencing was by immunoSEQ multiplex PCR. The sample includes roughly 16,000 clones, 76% of them seen just once. The sample taken for sequencing was peripheral blood. The chain is built from TRBV10-3 and TRBJ2-3, with D unclear. This receptor was obtained from a man in his sixties or seventies with active or convalescent COVID-19. The DNA for the CDR3 is TGTGCCATCAGTGGGAGAGGTTTTAGCACAGATACGCAGTATTTT. Protein product: CAISGRGFSTDTQYF.